This TCR beta chain was identified in a study of blood T cell repertoires in COVID-19. Overall study: The origin of the acute and convalescent COVID-19 samples was the United States, Italy and Spain. T cells, B-cell-depleted T cells, or PBMCs provided the cDNA or gDNA that served as material.

Per the germline V gene, CDR1 is SGHAT and CDR2 is FQNNGV. V lost 1 base, J lost 0 bases, and 6 bases lay in between. The CDR3 totals 14 residues. In the source study's methods: Nucleated cell counts were estimated from reference gene primer amplification. Assay used: immunoSEQ multiplex PCR; TCRdb lists only in-frame clones, some missing. V and J calls and clone size are copied from that table; D and trimming were computed from the DNA. This table holds 90,000 or so clones, approximately 87% found once. Sequenced input: peripheral blood. The chain joins TRBV11-2 to TRBJ1-1; no clear D. The receptor was derived from a human donor in a cohort sampled during active COVID-19. The CDR3 DNA is TGTGCCAGCAGCTTAGTCCATGTGAACACTGAAGCTTTCTTT. Translating it yields CASSLVHVNTEAFF.